This TCR beta chain was identified in a study of cytomegalovirus exposure and HLA in healthy donors. The germline V gene encodes CDR1 SGHVS and CDR2 FQNEAQ. With 1 base clipped from V and 2 bases from J, the junction kept 0 bases outside the gene matches. The CDR3 is 14 residues long. With 60 Vbeta and 13 Jbeta primers, the PCR was carried out. Sequencing used immunoSEQ multiplex PCR; TCRdb keeps in-frame clones, though not all of them. This repertoire comprises 75,000 to 100,000 clones; its ten largest clones make up 1.4% to 1.5%. As regards this clone: Other DNA variants within this sample encode the same CDR3.

The genes are TRBV7-8 and TRBJ2-7; 9 bases are a match to TRBD2. This clonotype originated in an older woman in good health and CMV-seronegative. Sequencing used PBMCs. The CDR3 region is CASSLVAGAYEQYF. CDR3 DNA: TGTGCCAGCAGCTTAGTAGCGGGAGCCTACGAGCAGTACTTC.